Following are 28 T cell receptor beta chains from one sample sequenced in a study of blood T cells in healthy people across ages. A sample-barcoded 5' primer and a J-beta primer mix were used in a second PCR of about 7 to 12 cycles. One entry per CDR3 protein results from TCRdb running MiXCR on the 5' RACE reads. The sample consists of over 300,000 distinct CDR3 sequences, 45% to 60% of them appearing once. Sequencing input: blood. These receptors originate from a man aged 60 to 75 in good health.

This clonotype was counted a few times. The rearrangement links TRBV5-5 to TRBJ2-1; no clear D gene. The CDR3 length is 15 residues. With 3 bases removed from V and 4 bases from J, the gap between germline ends came to 14 bases. In germline, CDR1 is SGHKS, CDR2 YYEKEE (reference sequence). This CDR3 reads CASSSRPLSYNEQFF. The CDR3 DNA is TGTGCCAGCAGCTCTAGACCACTTTCTTACAATGAGCAGTTCTTC.

This sequence joins TRBV7-9 and TRBJ1-5; D gene unclear. Looked up from germline, CDR1 is SEHNR and CDR2 is FQNEAQ (reference sequence). The V gene lost 7 bases and the J gene lost 10 bases, with 17 bases spanning the gap. CDR3 size: 13 residues. The CDR3 DNA is TGTGCCAGCACCGGATCGAACGGGAATCCCCAGCATTTT. It codes for CASTGSNGNPQHF.

This rearrangement joins TRBV7-9 to TRBJ1-2, with 9 bases fitting TRBD1. Trimming took 4 bases from V and 9 from J; bases not matched to a gene: 6. The CDR3 length is 13 residues. Germline V lookup: CDR1 SEHNR, CDR2 FQNEAQ (reference sequence). The CDR3 spells CASSSGQGRSYTF. As DNA, the CDR3 is TGTGCCAGCAGCTCGGGACAGGGTAGGAGCTACACCTTC.

This chain uses TRBV5-6 with TRBJ2-3, with D uncertain. CDR1 SGHDT and CDR2 YYEEEE come from the germline V gene. This CDR3 comprises 14 residues. The V and J ends lost 0 bases and 3 bases respectively, with 8 bases between them. Here the CDR3 reads CASSLGQLTDTQYF. The CDR3 DNA sequence: TGTGCCAGCAGCTTGGGGCAGCTAACAGATACGCAGTATTTT.

The chain couples TRBV5-1 to TRBJ1-1; the D gene is possibly TRBD1 (5 bases). Germline assignment: CDR1 SGHRS and CDR2 YFSETQ. The CDR3 extends over 14 amino acids. Trimming stripped 3 bases from V and 7 bases from J, with 16 bases between. This CDR3 reads CASSSGLAGVEAFF. For the CDR3, the DNA is TGCGCCAGCAGCTCGGGACTAGCGGGAGTTGAAGCTTTCTTT.

V and J are TRBV20-1 and TRBJ2-4, with D hard to call. With the DNA end fitting TRBJ2-7 better, the J assignment may be wrong. Germline V gene data show CDR1 as DFQATT and CDR2 as SNEGSKA (reference sequence). This CDR3 has 13 amino acids. The CDR3 sequence is CSARGRAASEQYF. The CDR3 coding sequence is TGCAGTGCTAGAGGAAGGGCAGCCTCCGAGCAGTACTTC.

The rearrangement joins TRBV20-1 to TRBJ1-2; D is undetermined. CDR1 and CDR2 (germline): DFQATT, SNEGSKA (reference sequence). V lost 5 bases, J lost 2 bases, and 15 bases lay in between. This CDR3 contains 14 residues. CDR3 in amino acids: CSAPDPLRNYGYTF. CDR3 bases: TGCAGTGCTCCAGATCCGCTGAGAAACTATGGCTACACCTTC.

J is TRBJ2-2 and V is TRBV25-1; D uncertain. The germline gives CDR1 MGHDK, CDR2 SYGVNS. V lost 4 bases and J 2 bases, leaving 8 bases between the germline ends. The CDR3 runs to 14 residues. The CDR3 DNA is TGTGCCAGCAGTGGCCTCACTAACACCGGGGAGCTGTTTTTT. It yields the protein CASSGLTNTGELFF.

This clonotype was seen ten or more times. This sequence joins TRBV20-1 and TRBJ1-6; unclear D gene. Trimming took 1 base from V and 0 from J, leaving 7 bases between them. The CDR3 sequence is 15 residues long. From germline, CDR1 is DFQATT and CDR2 SNEGSKA (reference sequence). Here the CDR3 DNA reads TGCAGTGCTAGAGCGGGGAGCTCCTATAATTCACCCCTCCACTTT. It specifies CSARAGSSYNSPLHF.

V gene TRBV5-1 combines with J gene TRBJ2-5, with 7 bases fitting TRBD2. Germline V CDR1 and CDR2: SGHRS, YFSETQ. V dropped 6 bases and J dropped 2; count of bases not matched to a gene: 13. This CDR3 has 16 amino acids. As DNA, the CDR3 is TGCGCCAGCAAGACCGCCGCCGGGGGGAGACAAGAGACCCAGTACTTC. It encodes CASKTAAGGRQETQYF.

This clonotype appeared many times. This chain joins TRBV20-1 and TRBJ2-1, with 10 bases aligning to TRBD2. V shed 5 bases, J shed 7 bases, and the junction held 8 bases outside the gene matches. This CDR3 is 14 amino acids long. The germline CDR1 and CDR2 sequences are DFQATT and SNEGSKA (reference sequence). Here the CDR3 reads CSAGSSGGGNEQFF. DNA for the CDR3: TGCAGTGCTGGATCTAGCGGGGGCGGGAATGAGCAGTTCTTC.

J is TRBJ1-2 and V is TRBV6-1, with 8 positions matching TRBD1. Germline V gene sequence: CDR1 MNHNS, CDR2 SASEGT. Losses at the gene ends were 5 bases for V and 5 bases for J; bases not matched to a gene: 7. The CDR3 consists of 14 residues. This CDR3 reads CASSPRQGLYGYTF. The CDR3 nucleotides read TGTGCCAGCAGTCCGCGACAGGGGTTATATGGCTACACCTTC.

This clonotype was recorded only once. The rearrangement uses TRBV24-1 and TRBJ2-7; tentatively, D is TRBD2 (5 bases). Germline loops: CDR1 KGHDR, CDR2 SFDVKD. This CDR3 spans 16 amino acids. V lost 2 bases and J lost 7, with 20 bases in between. The CDR3 DNA sequence: TGTGCCACCAGTGATTCGTCTAGCTTTTCCTACAATGAGCAGTACTTC. Its translation is CATSDSSSFSYNEQYF.

This sequence joins TRBV10-3 and TRBJ2-7; D is undetermined. Trimming took 2 bases from V and 3 from J, leaving 14 bases between them. Germline V lookup: CDR1 ENHRY, CDR2 SYGVKD. This CDR3 has 15 residues. CDR3 loop: CAISEGPTELYEQYF. In nucleotides, the CDR3 is TGTGCCATCAGTGAGGGCCCAACAGAGCTCTACGAGCAGTACTTC.

This clonotype was detected only once. The rearrangement joins TRBV7-9 to TRBJ2-7; D is tentatively TRBD1 or TRBD2 (5 bases each). Germline V lookup: CDR1 SEHNR, CDR2 FQNEAQ (reference sequence). V was pared by 5 bases and J by 3 bases, with 14 bases between. The CDR3 totals 14 residues. CDR3 protein: CASSVGTEDYEQYF. The CDR3 bases are TGTGCCAGCAGCGTCGGGACGGAGGACTACGAGCAGTACTTC.

The rearrangement uses TRBV2 and TRBJ2-2; 9 bases fit TRBD1. J gave up 0 bases and V 6 bases, and 2 bases lay outside the gene matches. The CDR3 contains 15 residues. CDR1 is SNHLY and CDR2 is FYNNEI in the germline V gene. CDR3 DNA: TGTGCCAGCAGCCGACAGGGGGCGAACACCGGGGAGCTGTTTTTT. Residues: CASSRQGANTGELFF.

The V gene is TRBV7-2, the J gene TRBJ2-5; 9 nucleotides match TRBD2. This CDR3 comprises 14 residues. J was trimmed by 5 bases and V by 5 bases; bases with no gene match: 6. CDR1 is SGHTA, CDR2 FQGNSA, per germline. CDR3 nucleotide sequence: TGTGCCAGCAGCCGTAGCGGGAGAAGCGAGACCCAGTACTTC. It codes for CASSRSGRSETQYF.

The chain links TRBV4-1 to TRBJ2-1, with D possibly called TRBD1 or TRBD2 (5 bases each). Looked up from germline, CDR1 is MGHRA and CDR2 is YSYEKL. The CDR3 runs to 14 residues. V shed 0 bases and J shed 7 bases, with 10 bases lying between them. The CDR3 region has the DNA TGCGCCAGCAGCCAAGAACCCGGGGCTAATGAGCAGTTCTTC. It translates to CASSQEPGANEQFF.

This clonotype was seen a handful of times. The chain has TRBV10-3 and TRBJ2-3; D may be TRBD1 (5 bases). The CDR3 totals 15 residues. CDR1 is ENHRY and CDR2 is SYGVKD in the germline V gene. The germline V and J ends were trimmed by 5 bases and 5 bases, with 17 bases remaining between them. In DNA form, the CDR3 reads TGTGCCATCAGTAGCAGGGCTGAGGTGGGAGATACGCAGTATTTT. Translated: CAISSRAEVGDTQYF.

As regards this clonotype: Given a much more abundant clone one base away, this may be a read error. The V gene is TRBV12-3 or TRBV12-4, the J gene TRBJ2-7; 7 bases are shared with TRBD1. CDR3 length equals 14 residues. DNA of the CDR3: TGTACCAGCAGTCCCCGACAGGGTTACTACGAGCAGTACTTC. It translates to CTSSPRQGYYEQYF.

This clonotype came up once. V and J are TRBV20-1 and TRBJ2-1; 13 bases agree with TRBD2. Per germline, CDR1 DFQATT and CDR2 SNEGSKA (reference sequence). This CDR3 spans 15 amino acids. The V segment lost 2 bases and the J segment 9 bases; nucleotides outside the gene matches: 7. The CDR3 spells CSARILAGGPVEQFF. The CDR3 DNA reads as TGCAGTGCTAGAATACTAGCGGGAGGGCCGGTTGAGCAGTTCTTC.

This clonotype was counted only a few times. The chain is built from TRBV20-1 and TRBJ1-2; no definite D call. With 0 bases removed from V and 8 bases from J, the gap between germline ends came to 16 bases. The V gene's germline CDR1 is DFQATT and CDR2 SNEGSKA (reference sequence). This CDR3 spans 14 amino acids. The CDR3 loop reads CSARDLWAASGYTF. CDR3 in DNA: TGCAGTGCTAGAGATCTCTGGGCAGCCTCGGGCTACACCTTC.

The J gene is TRBJ2-7, the V gene TRBV7-2; 7 bases fit TRBD1. V trimming: 2 bases; J trimming: 2 bases; junction bases outside the gene matches: 6. CDR3 length: 15 amino acids. Germline-derived CDR1 and CDR2 are SGHTA and FQGNSA. The CDR3 protein is CASSLRGQLTYEQYF. CDR3 in DNA: TGTGCCAGCAGCTTAAGGGGGCAATTGACCTACGAGCAGTACTTC.

This clonotype was seen only a few times. The rearrangement links TRBV7-2 to TRBJ2-1, with 15 bases identical to TRBD2. The CDR3 loop spans 17 amino acids. Per germline, CDR1 SGHTA and CDR2 FQGNSA. J gave up 7 bases and V 9 bases, and 13 bases lay outside the gene matches. The CDR3 is CASSTRTSGRAGNEQFF. In DNA form, the CDR3 reads TGTGCCAGTAGCACGCGGACTAGCGGGAGGGCCGGGAATGAGCAGTTCTTC.

The rearrangement links TRBV29-1 to TRBJ2-7; perhaps TRBD1 as D (6 bases). CDR3 length equals 15 residues. The V end lost 2 bases, the J end lost 3 bases, and 17 bases lay between the germline ends. Germline V lookup: CDR1 SQVTM, CDR2 ANQGSEA. CDR3 DNA: TGCAGCGTTGAACTTCAGGAGACAGGACTCTACGAGCAGTACTTC. Translated, it gives CSVELQETGLYEQYF.

The V and J genes are TRBV6-2 or TRBV6-3 and TRBJ2-1; a possible D gene is TRBD1 (5 bases). This CDR3 has 12 residues. From germline, CDR1 is MNHEY and CDR2 SVGEGT. Trimming pared 6 bases from V and 10 bases from J, leaving 13 bases between. CDR3 residues: CASRDIYPEQFF. The CDR3 DNA follows: TGTGCCAGCAGGGACATCTACCCAGAGCAGTTCTTC.

This clonotype has just a few counts. J is TRBJ2-3 and V is TRBV6-4; 13 bases match TRBD2. This CDR3 spans 15 amino acids. Unmatched junction bases numbered 0, after V lost 2 bases and J lost 4 bases. CDR1 is MRHNA and CDR2 is SNTAGT in the germline V gene. The CDR3 loop is CASSDTSGGADTQYF. The CDR3 nucleotides read TGTGCCAGCAGTGACACTAGCGGGGGGGCAGATACGCAGTATTTT.

This clonotype occurred a few times. The chain combines TRBV20-1 with TRBJ2-5, with 10 bases identical to TRBD2. Unmatched junction bases numbered 16, after V lost 5 bases and J lost 4 bases. This CDR3 has 17 amino acids. CDR1 is DFQATT, CDR2 SNEGSKA, per germline (reference sequence). Here the CDR3 DNA reads TGCAGTGCTCACACCCCATTGGCAGCGGGAGGGCCAGAGACCCAGTACTTC. It codes for CSAHTPLAAGGPETQYF.